The T cell receptor beta chain under discussion was sequenced for a study of PD-1 blockade in classical Hodgkin lymphoma. The wider study: Patients received nivolumab 3 mg/kg intravenously every 2 weeks.

Overall study findings and caveats: The baseline diversity of complete responders showed similarity to that of newly diagnosed patients. Sources of repertoire differences remain undefined, possibly disease activity or prior therapy.

This clone has just a few counts. Its antigen is not known. Generated by immunoSEQ multiplex PCR, the TCRdb table keeps only in-frame clones and is missing some. The sample lists about 150,000 clones, about four fifths occurring once. V shed 3 bases and J shed 9 bases, with 18 bases lying between them. The CDR3 covers 15 residues. The germline V gene has CDR1 LNHDA and CDR2 SQIVND (reference sequence). Every patient had relapsed following autologous stem cell transplantation, and cohorts differed in brentuximab vedotin exposure. The genes are TRBV19 and TRBJ1-5; D is possibly TRBD1 (6 bases). This clonotype was sampled from a human donor with classical Hodgkin lymphoma. The sample in question was peripheral blood mononuclear cells (PBMCs), obtained before the second cycle of nivolumab. DNA of the CDR3: TGTGCCAGTAGTATGGTACAGGGCTTCTCTCGGCCCCAGCATTTT. Residues: CASSMVQGFSRPQHF.